This TCR beta chain was captured in a study of T cell changes during pregnancy in multiple sclerosis. A remark on this clone: An end of the junction differs from the germline gene, which may be a read error.

This CDR3 is built from 14 residues. Germline CDR1 is SEHNR and CDR2 is FQNEAQ (reference sequence). This table comes from immunoSEQ multiplex PCR, and its TCRdb copy is limited to in-frame clones, with some not included. In the table there are under 90,000 clones, approximately 93% of which are singletons. The TCR was taken from a female donor in good health, enrolled as a control in a pregnancy study. The J gene is TRBJ2-7, the V gene TRBV7-9, with D possibly being TRBD2 (6 bases). Sequenced here: peripheral blood, sampled in the second trimester of pregnancy. Here the CDR3 reads CASSLGGSPSGLDF. CDR3 DNA sequence: TGTGCCAGCAGCTTAGGTGGCAGTCCGTCGGGACTGGACTTC. Filled out from reference TRBV7-9 and TRBJ2-7, the complete variable domain reads DTGVSQNPRHKITKRGQNVTFRCDPISEHNRLYWYRQTLGQGPEFLTYFQNEAQLEKSRLLSDRFSAERPKGSFSTLEIQRTEQGDSAMYLCASSLGGSPSGLDFGPGTRLTVT.